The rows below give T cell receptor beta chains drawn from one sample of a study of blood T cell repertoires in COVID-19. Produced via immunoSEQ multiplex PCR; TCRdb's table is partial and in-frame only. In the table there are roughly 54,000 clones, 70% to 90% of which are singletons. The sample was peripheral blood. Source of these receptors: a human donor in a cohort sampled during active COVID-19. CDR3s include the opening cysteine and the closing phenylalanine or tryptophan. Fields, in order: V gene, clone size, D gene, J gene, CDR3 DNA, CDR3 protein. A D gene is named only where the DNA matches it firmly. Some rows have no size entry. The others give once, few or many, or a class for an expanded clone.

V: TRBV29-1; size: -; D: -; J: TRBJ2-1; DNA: TGCAGCGGGAGAAGCTCCTACAATGAGCAGTTCTTC; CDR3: CSGRSSYNEQFF
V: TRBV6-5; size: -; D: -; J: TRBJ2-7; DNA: TGTGCCAGCAGTTACTCGGAGGGTCCGTACGAGCAGTACTTC; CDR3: CASSYSEGPYEQYF
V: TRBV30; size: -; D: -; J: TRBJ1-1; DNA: TGTGCCTGGAAGGGGCCAGATAGGATGAACACTGAAGCTTTCTTT; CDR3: CAWKGPDRMNTEAFF
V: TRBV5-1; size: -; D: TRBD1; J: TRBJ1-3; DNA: TGCGCCAGCAGCTTGCCAGGGACAGGGAATGGAAACACCATATATTTT; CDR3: CASSLPGTGNGNTIYF
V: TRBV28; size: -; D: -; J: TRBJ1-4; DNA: TGTGCCAGCGTGAGGGGGGGAGAAAAACTGTTTTTT; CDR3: CASVRGGEKLFF
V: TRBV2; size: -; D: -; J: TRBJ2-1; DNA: TGTGCCAGCAGTGTGAGCGGCTCACCACTTGGAAACAATGAGCAGTTCTTC; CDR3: CASSVSGSPLGNNEQFF
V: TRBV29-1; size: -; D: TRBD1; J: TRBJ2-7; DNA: TGCAGCGCAAGGACAGGGTGGGAGGAGCAGTACTTC; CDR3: CSARTGWEEQYF
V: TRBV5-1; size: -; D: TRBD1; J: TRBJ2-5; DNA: TGCGCCAGCAGATCCGACAGGGTGGGAGAGACCCAGTACTTC; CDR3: CASRSDRVGETQYF
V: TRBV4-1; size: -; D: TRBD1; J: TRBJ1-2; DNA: TGCGCCAGCAGCCAAGGGTGGACAGGGAGGGGGGGTGGCTACACCTTC; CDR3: CASSQGWTGRGGGYTF
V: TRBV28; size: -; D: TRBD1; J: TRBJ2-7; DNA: TGTGCCAGCAGTCTATGGGACAGTTACTACGAGCAGTACTTC; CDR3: CASSLWDSYYEQYF
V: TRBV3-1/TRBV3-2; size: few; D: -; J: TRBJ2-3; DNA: TGTGCCAGCAGCCAAGTCGGAGACACAGATACGCAGTATTTT; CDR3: CASSQVGDTDTQYF
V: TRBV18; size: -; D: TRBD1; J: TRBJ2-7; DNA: TGTGCCAGCTCACCAGTCGGGACAGCAGCCTACGAGCAGTACTTC; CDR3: CASSPVGTAAYEQYF
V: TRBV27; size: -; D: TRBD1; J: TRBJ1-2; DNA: TGTGCCAGCAGTCCCGGGACAGGGGGCGCGTATAACTATGGCTACACCTTC; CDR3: CASSPGTGGAYNYGYTF
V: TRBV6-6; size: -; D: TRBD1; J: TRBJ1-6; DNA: TGTGCCAGCAGACTTGGACAGGAGAATTCACCCCTCCACTTT; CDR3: CASRLGQENSPLHF
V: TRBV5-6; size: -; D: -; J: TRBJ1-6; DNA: TGTGCCAGCAGCTTTGGACAGTATTCACCCCTCCACTTT; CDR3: CASSFGQYSPLHF
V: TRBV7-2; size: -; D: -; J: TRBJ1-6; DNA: TGTGCCAGCTCCATGTCCTATAATTCACCCCTCCACTTT; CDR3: CASSMSYNSPLHF
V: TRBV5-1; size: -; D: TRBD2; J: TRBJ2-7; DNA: TGCGCCAGCAGCTTGGACCGGGCTAGCGGGGGGGCCTCGGCTGAGCAGTACTTC; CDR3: CASSLDRASGGASAEQYF
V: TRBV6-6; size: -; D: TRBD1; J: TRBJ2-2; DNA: TGTGCCAGCAGGGGGACAGGGGGAACCGGGGAGCTGTTTTTT; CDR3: CASRGTGGTGELFF
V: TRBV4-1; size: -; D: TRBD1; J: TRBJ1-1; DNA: TGCGCCAGCAGCCAGACCGGGACAGGGAGGAAAGCTTTCTTT; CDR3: CASSQTGTGRKAFF
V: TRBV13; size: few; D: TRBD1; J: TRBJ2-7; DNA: TGTGCCAGCAGCTTAGGACAGGGGACCTGGGAGCAGTACTTC; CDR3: CASSLGQGTWEQYF
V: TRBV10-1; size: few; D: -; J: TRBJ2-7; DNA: TGCGCCAGCAGTGAGTTCGGGCCCCCAGGGTGGGAGCAGTACTTC; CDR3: CASSEFGPPGWEQYF
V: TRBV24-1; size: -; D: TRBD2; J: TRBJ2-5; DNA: TGTGCCACCAGTGATTTCATAGCGGGAGGGGAGACCCAGTACTTC; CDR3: CATSDFIAGGETQYF
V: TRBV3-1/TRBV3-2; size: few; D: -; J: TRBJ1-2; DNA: TGTGCCAGCAGCCAGGCAACCGGGGATCCCTACACCTTC; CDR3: CASSQATGDPYTF
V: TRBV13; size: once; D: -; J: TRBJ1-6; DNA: TGTGCCAGCAGCCCAGGGAATTCACCCCTCCACTTT; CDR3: CASSPGNSPLHF
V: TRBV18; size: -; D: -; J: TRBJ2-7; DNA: TGTGCCAGCAGACGAGGAGGGGGGGAATACTACGAGCAGTACTTC; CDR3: CASRRGGGEYYEQYF
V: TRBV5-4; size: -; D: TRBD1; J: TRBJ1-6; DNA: TGTGCCAGCAGCCGATTAGGGGGACAGAATAATTCACCCCTCCACTTT; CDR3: CASSRLGGQNNSPLHF
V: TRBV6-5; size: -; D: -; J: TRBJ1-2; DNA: TGTGCCAGCAATGGAGAGGCAGGGATTGGCTACACCTTC; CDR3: CASNGEAGIGYTF
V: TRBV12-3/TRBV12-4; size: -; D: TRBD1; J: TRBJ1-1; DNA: TGTGCCAGCATCAAAACAGGGGGAGCTGAAGCTTTCTTT; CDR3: CASIKTGGAEAFF